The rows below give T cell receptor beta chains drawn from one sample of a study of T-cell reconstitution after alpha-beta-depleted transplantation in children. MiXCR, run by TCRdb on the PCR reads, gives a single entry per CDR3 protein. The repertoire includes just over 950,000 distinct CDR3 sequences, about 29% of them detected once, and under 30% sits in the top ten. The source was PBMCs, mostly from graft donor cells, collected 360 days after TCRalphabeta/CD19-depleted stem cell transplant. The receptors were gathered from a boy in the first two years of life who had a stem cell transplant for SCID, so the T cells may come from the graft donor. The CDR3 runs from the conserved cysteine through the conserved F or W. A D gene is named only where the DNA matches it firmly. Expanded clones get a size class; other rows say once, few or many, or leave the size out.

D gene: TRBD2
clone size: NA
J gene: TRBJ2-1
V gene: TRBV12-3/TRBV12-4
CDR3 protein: CASSLVDRAAGGPDYNEQFF
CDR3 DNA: TGTGCCAGCAGTTTAGTAGACAGGGCAGCGGGGGGCCCAGATTACAATGAGCAGTTCTTC

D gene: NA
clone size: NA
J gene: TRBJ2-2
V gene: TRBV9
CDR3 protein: CASSPIFLGALAGELFF
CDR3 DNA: TGTGCCAGCAGCCCTATTTTTCTTGGGGCCCTTGCCGGGGAGCTGTTTTTT

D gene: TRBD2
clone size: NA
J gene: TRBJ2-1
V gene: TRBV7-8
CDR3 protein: CASSITSGGRHEQFF
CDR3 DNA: TGTGCCAGCAGTATTACTAGCGGGGGGCGCCATGAGCAGTTCTTC

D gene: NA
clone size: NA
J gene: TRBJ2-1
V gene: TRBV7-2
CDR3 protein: CASSHPGGVHSVQEQFF
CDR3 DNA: TGTGCCAGCAGCCATCCCGGCGGGGTCCATAGCGTCCAGGAGCAGTTCTTC

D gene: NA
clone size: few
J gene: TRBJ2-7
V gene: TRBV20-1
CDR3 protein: CGTTQGRGTYYEQYF
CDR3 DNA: TGCGGGACCACACAGGGGCGGGGTACCTACTACGAGCAGTACTTC

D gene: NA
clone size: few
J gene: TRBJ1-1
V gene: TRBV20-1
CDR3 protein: CSARVRDVQGRRYTEAFF
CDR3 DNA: TGCAGTGCTAGGGTCAGGGATGTGCAGGGGAGACGGTACACTGAAGCTTTCTTT

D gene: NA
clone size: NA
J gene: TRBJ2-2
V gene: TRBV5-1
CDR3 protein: CASSLFRADTGELFF
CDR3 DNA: TGCGCCAGCAGCTTATTCAGGGCAGATACCGGGGAGCTGTTTTTT

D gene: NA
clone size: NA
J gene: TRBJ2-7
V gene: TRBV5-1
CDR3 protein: CASSLSERYEQYF
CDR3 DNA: TGCGCCAGCAGCTTGTCTGAGAGATACGAGCAGTACTTC

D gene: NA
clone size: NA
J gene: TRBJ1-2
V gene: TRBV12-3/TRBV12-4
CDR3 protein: CASSSLTSPLGYTF
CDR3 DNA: TGTGCCAGCAGTTCTCTGACTAGCCCCCTTGGCTACACCTTC

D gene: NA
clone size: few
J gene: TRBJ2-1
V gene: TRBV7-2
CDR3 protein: CASAIKGFRNEQFF
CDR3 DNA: TGTGCCAGCGCAATCAAGGGTTTCAGGAATGAGCAGTTCTTC

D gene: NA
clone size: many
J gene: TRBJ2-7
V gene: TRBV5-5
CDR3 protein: CASSLEGVYEQYF
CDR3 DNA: TGTGCCAGCAGCTTGGAAGGGGTCTACGAGCAGTACTTC

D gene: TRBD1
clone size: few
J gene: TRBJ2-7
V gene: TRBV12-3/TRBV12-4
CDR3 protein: CASSFRTGALYEQYF
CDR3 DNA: TGTGCCAGCAGTTTCCGGACAGGAGCCTTATACGAGCAGTACTTC

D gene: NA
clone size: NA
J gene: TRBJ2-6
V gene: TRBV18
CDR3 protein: CASSPIQSGANVLTF
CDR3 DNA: TGTGCCAGCTCACCCATACAATCTGGGGCCAACGTCCTGACTTTC

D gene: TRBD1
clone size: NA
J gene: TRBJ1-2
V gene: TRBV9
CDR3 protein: CASSLGQTLTTGGGYTF
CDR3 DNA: TGTGCCAGCAGCTTGGGACAGACCCTAACTACCGGAGGTGGCTACACCTTC

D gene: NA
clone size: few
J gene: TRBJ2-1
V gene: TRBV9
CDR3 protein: CASSVGGGPKFF
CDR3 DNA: TGTGCCAGCAGCGTAGGTGGGGGGCCGAAGTTCTTC

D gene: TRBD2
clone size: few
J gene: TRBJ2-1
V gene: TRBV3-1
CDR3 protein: CASSQVTLAGSNEQFF
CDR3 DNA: TGTGCCAGCAGCCAAGTGACACTAGCGGGGAGCAATGAGCAGTTCTTC

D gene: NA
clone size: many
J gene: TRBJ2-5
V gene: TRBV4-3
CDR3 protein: CASSYGLAETQYF
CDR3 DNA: TGCGCCAGCAGCTACGGCCTAGCAGAGACCCAGTACTTC

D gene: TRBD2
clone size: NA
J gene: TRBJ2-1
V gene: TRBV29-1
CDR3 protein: CSVLTSGAHNEQFF
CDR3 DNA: TGCAGCGTTCTGACTAGCGGGGCACACAATGAGCAGTTCTTC

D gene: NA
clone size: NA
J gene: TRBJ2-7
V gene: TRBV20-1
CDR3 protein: CSASGTLYEQYF
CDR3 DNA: TGCAGTGCTAGTGGCACCCTCTACGAGCAGTACTTC

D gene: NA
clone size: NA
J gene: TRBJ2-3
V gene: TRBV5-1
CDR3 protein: CASSLGPQASTDTQYF
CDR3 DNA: TGCGCCAGCAGCTTGGGGCCTCAAGCTAGCACAGATACGCAGTATTTT

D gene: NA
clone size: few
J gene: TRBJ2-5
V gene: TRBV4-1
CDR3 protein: CASSLGISQETQYF
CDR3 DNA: TGCGCCAGCAGCCTAGGAATATCCCAAGAGACCCAGTACTTC

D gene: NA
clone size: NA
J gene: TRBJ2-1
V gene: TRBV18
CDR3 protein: CASSPIGIHNEQFF
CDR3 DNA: TGTGCCAGCTCACCAATCGGGATCCACAATGAGCAGTTCTTC

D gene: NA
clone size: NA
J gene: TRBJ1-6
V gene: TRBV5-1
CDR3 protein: CASSPGTVNSPLHF
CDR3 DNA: TGCGCCAGCAGCCCAGGGACGGTGAATTCACCCCTCCACTTT

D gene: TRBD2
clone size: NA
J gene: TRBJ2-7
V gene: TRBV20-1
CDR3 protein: CSARDPLAGAFPYEQYF
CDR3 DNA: TGCAGTGCTAGAGACCCACTAGCGGGGGCCTTCCCCTACGAGCAGTACTTC

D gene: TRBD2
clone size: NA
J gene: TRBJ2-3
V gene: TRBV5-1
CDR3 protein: CASSLGTLAGGTTDTQYF
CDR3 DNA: TGCGCCAGCAGCTTGGGTACACTAGCGGGGGGTACCACAGATACGCAGTATTTT

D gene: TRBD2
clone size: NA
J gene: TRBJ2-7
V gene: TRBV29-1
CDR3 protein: CSVEGVEGRREDEQYF
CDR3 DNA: TGCAGCGTTGAAGGAGTAGAAGGTCGGCGGGAGGACGAGCAGTACTTC

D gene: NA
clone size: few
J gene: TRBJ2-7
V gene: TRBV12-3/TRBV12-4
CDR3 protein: CASSPPGRTPYEQYF
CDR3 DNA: TGTGCCAGCAGTCCCCCGGGACGGACCCCCTACGAGCAGTACTTC

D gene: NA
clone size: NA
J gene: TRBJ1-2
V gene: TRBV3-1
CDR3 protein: CASSQGPEFYGYTF
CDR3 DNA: TGTGCCAGCAGCCAAGGGCCAGAGTTCTATGGCTACACTTTC

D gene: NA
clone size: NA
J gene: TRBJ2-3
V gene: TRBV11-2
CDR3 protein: CASSLTEVTTSGPDTQYF
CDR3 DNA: TGTGCCAGCAGCTTGACTGAGGTGACTACTTCAGGACCAGATACGCAGTATTTT

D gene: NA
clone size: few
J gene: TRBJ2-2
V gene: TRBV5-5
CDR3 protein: CASSYWTVNTGELFF
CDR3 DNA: TGTGCCAGCAGTTATTGGACAGTTAACACCGGGGAGCTGTTTTTT

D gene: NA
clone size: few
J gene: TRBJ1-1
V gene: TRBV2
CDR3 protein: CASSENGRSTFF
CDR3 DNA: TGTGCCAGCAGTGAAAATGGCAGGTCCACTTTCTTT

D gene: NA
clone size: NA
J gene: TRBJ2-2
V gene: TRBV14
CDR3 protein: CASSQGRPGELFF
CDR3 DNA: TGTGCCAGCAGCCAAGGAAGGCCCGGGGAGCTGTTTTTT

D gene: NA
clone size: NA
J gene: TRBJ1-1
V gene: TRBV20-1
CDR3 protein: CSATATDNTEAFF
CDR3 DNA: TGCAGTGCCACGGCAACGGACAACACTGAAGCTTTCTTT

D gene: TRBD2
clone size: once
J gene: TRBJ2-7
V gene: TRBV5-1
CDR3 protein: CASSLASGRGVYEQYF
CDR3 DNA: TGCGCCAGCAGCTTGGCCTCTGGGCGGGGGGTCTACGAGCAGTACTTC

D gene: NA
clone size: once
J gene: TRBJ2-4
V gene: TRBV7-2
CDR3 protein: CASSLSSGRRAKNIQYF
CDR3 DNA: TGTGCCAGCAGCTTATCCTCAGGGAGGAGGGCCAAAAACATTCAGTACTTC

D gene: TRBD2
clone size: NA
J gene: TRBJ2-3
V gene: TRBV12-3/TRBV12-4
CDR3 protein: CASRRLAGGRGTDTQYF
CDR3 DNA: TGTGCCAGCAGAAGACTAGCGGGGGGGCGTGGCACAGATACGCAGTATTTT

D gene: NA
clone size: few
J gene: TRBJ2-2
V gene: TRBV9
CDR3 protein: CASSVWDYTGELFF
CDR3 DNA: TGTGCCAGCAGCGTATGGGATTACACCGGGGAGCTGTTTTTT

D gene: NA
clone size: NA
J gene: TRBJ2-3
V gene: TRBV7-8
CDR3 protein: CASSGLDSSSTDTQYF
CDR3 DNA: TGTGCCAGCAGCGGACTGGACAGTTCTAGCACAGATACGCAGTATTTT

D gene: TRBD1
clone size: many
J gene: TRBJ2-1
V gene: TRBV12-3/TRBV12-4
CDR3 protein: CASSSGTGPYNEQFF
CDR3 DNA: TGTGCCAGCAGTTCAGGGACAGGGCCGTACAATGAGCAGTTCTTC

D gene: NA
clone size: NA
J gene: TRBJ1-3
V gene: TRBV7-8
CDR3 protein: CASSFPNGNTIYF
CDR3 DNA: TGTGCCAGCAGCTTCCCGAATGGAAACACCATATATTTT

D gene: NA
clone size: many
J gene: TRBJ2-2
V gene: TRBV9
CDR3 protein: CASSVSAGELFF
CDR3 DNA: TGTGCCAGCAGCGTCAGCGCCGGGGAGCTGTTTTTT

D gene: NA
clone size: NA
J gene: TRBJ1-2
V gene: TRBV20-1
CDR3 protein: CSARDRGANYGYTF
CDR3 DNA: TGCAGTGCCAGAGATAGGGGTGCTAACTATGGCTACACCTTC

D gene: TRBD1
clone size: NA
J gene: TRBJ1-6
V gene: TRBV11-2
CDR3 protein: CASSVTGESSPLHF
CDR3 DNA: TGTGCCAGCAGCGTTACAGGGGAGAGTTCACCCCTCCACTTT

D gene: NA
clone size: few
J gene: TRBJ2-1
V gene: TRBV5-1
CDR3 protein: CASSLELISYNEQFF
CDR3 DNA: TGCGCCAGCAGCTTGGAGTTAATTTCCTACAATGAGCAGTTCTTC

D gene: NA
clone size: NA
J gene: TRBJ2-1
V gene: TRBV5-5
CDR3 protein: CASRRHEQFF
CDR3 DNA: TGTGCCAGCAGGCGTCATGAGCAGTTCTTC